This T cell receptor beta chain was found in a study of T cells in Graves' hyperthyroidism and ophthalmopathy (dated by TCRdb to between 2018 and 2021). A note on the overall study: Peripheral blood was sampled at the time of initial diagnosis, prior to any treatment. TCR V-J signatures able to tell the groups apart were searched for in a discovery cohort of 90 to 100 patients, of whom 43 had Graves' ophthalmopathy and around 56 had stable Graves' hyperthyroidism. Prospective prediction of ophthalmopathy was tested in an independent validation cohort of 18 to 20 hyperthyroidism patients and around 16 patients who later progressed to ophthalmopathy. The 80 to 100 discovery patients were randomly divided into training and test sets at a 7:3 ratio. The study also compared thyroid tissue and blood T-cell repertoires from several Graves' hyperthyroidism patients. Following sampling, methimazole starting at 30 mg daily was given to hyperthyroidism patients, and high-dose intravenous methylprednisolone was given to ophthalmopathy patients. TCR Vbeta CDR3 sequencing of approximately 140 peripheral blood samples (under 45 ophthalmopathy, 75 hyperthyroidism and approximately 17 progressor patients) is reported in the paper.

There are a few counts of this clonotype. No antigen is known for it. This may arise from a read error, as a much more abundant clone is one base away. The TCR beta CDR3 regions were amplified from the RNA transcripts. The TCR CDR3 was subjected to a first round of RT-PCR using the HTBI primer set and the Qiagen OneStep RT-PCR kit. Libraries were constructed in a second round of multiplex PCR, after which size selection and purification were performed. Sequencing of the libraries was done on an Illumina HiSeq2000 using paired-end 100 bp reads. The original pipeline was this. SOAPnuke was used to process the raw data, with reads discarded if the reads contained adapters or uncalled bases, had a mean Phred below 15, or lacked an exact constant-primer or identifier match. High-quality paired reads were merged using COPE v1.2.5, and each unique nucleotide sequence was defined as a clonotype. MiTCR v1.1 was used to align clonotypes to the IMGT TRBV, TRBD and TRBJ reference segments. Analysis was restricted to V-J combinations with a frequency above 0.0001, which covered approximately 99% of repertoires. The TCS score was defined as the ratio of F50 (clonal expansion) to E x V (chaos), calculated using BLOSUM62-based TCRdist between CDR3 peptides within each V-J. Welch's t-statistics and random forest reduced 514 V-J features to about 13, which were used in a naive Bayes classifier (R e1071). TCRdb reworked the public reads: Q25 trimming with fastp, MiXCR clone assembly, productive beta chains retained. Each CDR3 protein appears once, grouped with its most common genes and DNA. For this entry, the V and J calls and clone size follow TCRdb and not the study's own pipeline. Here the sample has under 450,000 distinct CDR3 sequences; 15% to 18% occur a single time. Of the sample, almost 8% falls within the top ten clones.

General findings and caveats noted by the study authors: Most expanded thyroid clonotypes (frequency above 0.001) were also detected in blood, suggesting blood repertoires may reflect thyroid immune responses. In validation, the model predicted progression to ophthalmopathy with over 60% sensitivity and less than 75% specificity, a median of about six months before onset. Sample size was not statistically predetermined, and investigators were not blinded to group allocation. In cross-validation, a model built on a 13 V-J signature told ophthalmopathy apart from stable hyperthyroidism with less than 90% sensitivity and roughly 81% specificity, and in testing the same model reached 80%/75%.

A patient counted as having stable Graves' hyperthyroidism if no progression to ophthalmopathy occurred over 18 months of follow-up. Hyperthyroidism patients were newly diagnosed, had a disease duration of under 2 months, and were aged 18 to 65 years. The study excluded patients with uncontrolled infections, other autoimmune diseases, pregnancy or lactation. Diagnoses were based on clinical symptoms, serum thyroxine and TRAb, thyroid ultrasound and orbital computed tomography. PBMCs were separated from under 12 ml of fresh peripheral blood using Ficoll-Paque density gradient centrifugation. Total RNA was extracted with Trizol reagent, and quality was checked on an Agilent 2100 Bioanalyzer. The germline V gene (reference sequence) gives CDR1 as LNHNV and CDR2 as YYDKDF. The CDR3 numbers 12 residues from cysteine through phenylalanine. Only the CDR3 DNA stays, 36 bases, in frame from base 1.

The sequenced sample was blood. The V and J genes are TRBV15 and TRBJ2-1, with TRBD2 perhaps the D gene, on 6 matching bases. The clonotype originates from a woman under 30 with Graves' hyperthyroidism. The CDR3 protein is CVTGGGYNEQFF. The sequenced DNA is TGTGTCACCGGAGGAGGGTACAATGAGCAGTTCTTC. With all but the CDR3 taken from the reference TRBV15 and TRBJ2-1 genes, the full variable domain is: DAMVIQNPRYQVTQFGKPVTLSCSQTLNHNVMYWYQQKSSQAPKLLFHYYDKDFNNEADTPDNFQSRRPNTSFCFLDIRSPGLGDTAMYLCVTGGGYNEQFFGPGTRLTVL.